Presented here are 7 T cell receptor beta chains from one specimen sequenced in a study of cytomegalovirus exposure and HLA in healthy donors. Researchers ran the PCR with 60 Vbeta and 13 Jbeta primers. Libraries were prepared by immunoSEQ multiplex PCR; TCRdb keeps only in-frame clonotypes and omits some of them. The top ten hold about 3.9% of the sample, which has 120,000 or so clones, about 84% seen once. The sequencing sample was made of PBMCs. Receptors were obtained from a man between 18 and 29 years old in good health and CMV-seropositive.

J is TRBJ2-7 and V is TRBV7-8; D is ambiguous. The CDR3 extends over 15 amino acids. The V gene's germline CDR1 is SGHVS and CDR2 FQNEAQ. V shed 1 base and J shed 0 bases, with 10 bases lying between them. The CDR3 region has the DNA TGTGCCAGCAGCTTAGTGTTGGAGTTCTCCTACGAGCAGTACTTC. Amino acid sequence: CASSLVLEFSYEQYF.

This clone was counted a few times. The CDR3 DNA reads as TGTGCCAGTAGTATTAGTGGTAGCGGATACACAGATACGCAGTATTTT. It yields the protein CASSISGSGYTDTQYF. V is TRBV19 and J is TRBJ2-3; maybe TRBD2 (6 bases). There are 16 residues in the CDR3. V lost 3 bases and J lost 2, with 15 bases in between. Germline V gene lookup returns CDR1 LNHDA and CDR2 SQIVND (reference sequence).

Details on this clone: The junction differs from germline at one of its ends, possibly a read error. The chain has TRBV5-1 and TRBJ2-2, with 12 bases fitting TRBD2. This CDR3 spans 14 amino acids. Germline CDR1 is SGHRS and CDR2 is YFSETQ. CDR3 in DNA: TGCGCCGGCAGGACTAGCGGGACCACCGGGGAGCTGTTTTTT. Encoded protein: CAGRTSGTTGELFF.

The chain uses TRBV4-1 and TRBJ1-4; D not resolved. Trimming cost V 6 bases and J 8 bases, with 10 bases left between them. The CDR3 loop spans 12 amino acids. Germline V gene data show CDR1 as MGHRA and CDR2 as YSYEKL. CDR3 in amino acids: CASSRTGEKLFF. The CDR3 nucleotides read TGCGCCAGCAGTCGGACGGGGGAAAAACTGTTTTTT.

The chain uses TRBV2 and TRBJ2-3; 7 bases fit TRBD1. The V segment lost 6 bases and the J segment 5 bases; nucleotides outside the gene matches: 8. The CDR3 totals 14 residues. CDR1 and CDR2 (germline): SNHLY, FYNNEI. The CDR3 nucleotides read TGTGCCAGCAGGAAGACAGGGTCCAAAGATACGCAGTATTTT. Its translation is CASRKTGSKDTQYF.

The rearrangement links TRBV9 to TRBJ2-3; D is possibly TRBD2 (5 bases). The length of the CDR3 is 15 residues. CDR1 SGDLS and CDR2 YYNGEE come from the germline V gene. V was cut by 3 bases and J by 9 bases, with 20 bases left in between. This CDR3 reads CASSGSGKALETQYF. CDR3 DNA sequence: TGTGCCAGCAGCGGTTCCGGGAAAGCTCTAGAAACGCAGTATTTT.

The rearrangement links TRBV4-3 to TRBJ2-7; 10 bases are a match to TRBD1. This CDR3 comprises 14 residues. The V segment lost 5 bases and the J segment 6 bases; nucleotides outside the gene matches: 7. Per the germline V gene, CDR1 is LGHNA and CDR2 is YSLEER. CDR3 sequence reads: CASSTGTGASEQYF. CDR3 nucleotides: TGCGCCAGCAGCACCGGGACAGGGGCAAGCGAGCAGTACTTC.